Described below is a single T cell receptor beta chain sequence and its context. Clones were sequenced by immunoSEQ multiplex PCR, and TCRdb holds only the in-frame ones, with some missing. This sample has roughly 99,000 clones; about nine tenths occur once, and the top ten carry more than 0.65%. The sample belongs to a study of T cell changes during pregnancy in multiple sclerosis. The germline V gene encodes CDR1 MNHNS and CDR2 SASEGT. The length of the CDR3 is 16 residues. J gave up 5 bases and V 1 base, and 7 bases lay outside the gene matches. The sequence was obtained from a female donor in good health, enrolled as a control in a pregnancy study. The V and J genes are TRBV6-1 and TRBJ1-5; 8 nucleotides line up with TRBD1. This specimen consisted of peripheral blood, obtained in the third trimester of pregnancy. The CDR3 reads CASSEGWGRGHQPQHF. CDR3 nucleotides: TGTGCCAGCAGTGAAGGCTGGGGCAGGGGGCATCAGCCCCAGCATTTT.